This T cell receptor (beta chain) is from a study of cytomegalovirus exposure and HLA in healthy donors. The CDR3 is 12 amino acids. Trimming cost V 4 bases and J 5 bases, with 9 bases left between them. Germline V gene data show CDR1 as SGDLS and CDR2 as YYNGEE. The PCR contained 60 Vbeta and 13 Jbeta primers. TCRdb keeps only in-frame clones here, not all; method: immunoSEQ multiplex PCR. The table shows approximately 130,000 clones, with 85% to 90% occurring only once. Sample: PBMCs. This TCR derives from a woman in her 30s in good health and CMV-seropositive. The chain joins TRBV9 to TRBJ1-2; no clear D gene. CDR3 DNA: TGTGCCAGCAGCCAATCGGGGTATGGCTACACCTTC. This translates into CASSQSGYGYTF.